Listed below are T cell receptor beta chains from one sample, sequenced in a study of T cells in Graves' hyperthyroidism and ophthalmopathy. TCRdb called the multiplex PCR reads again in MiXCR, with one record for every CDR3 protein. This sample has some 360,000 distinct CDR3 sequences, with around 18% found just once. Sequenced sample: blood. Receptors were obtained from a woman in her 40s with Graves' ophthalmopathy. Both conserved end residues are part of each CDR3. Fields, in order: CDR3 protein, CDR3 DNA, V gene, J gene, clone size, D gene, CDR3 length. D genes are given only for firm matches. The listing skips clone size in some rows; elsewhere it reads once, few, many or a size class.

cdr3_aa: CASSDGTGDSNQPQHF; cdr3_nt: TGTGCCAGCAGCGATGGGACAGGGGATAGCAATCAGCCCCAGCATTTT; v_call: TRBV7-8; j_call: TRBJ1-5; clone_size: -; d_call: TRBD1; cdr3_length: 16
cdr3_aa: CASSQDGPREAYWGQPQHF; cdr3_nt: TGCGCCAGCAGCCAGGACGGGCCCAGGGAGGCATATTGGGGTCAGCCCCAGCATTTT; v_call: TRBV4-1; j_call: TRBJ1-5; clone_size: many; d_call: -; cdr3_length: 19
cdr3_aa: CSASFGPANQPQHF; cdr3_nt: TGCAGTGCTAGTTTTGGGCCCGCCAATCAGCCCCAGCATTTT; v_call: TRBV20-1; j_call: TRBJ1-5; clone_size: few; d_call: -; cdr3_length: 14
cdr3_aa: CASSLAGPREQYF; cdr3_nt: TGTGCCAGCAGTTTAGCGGGACCCCGCGAGCAGTACTTC; v_call: TRBV12-3/TRBV12-4; j_call: TRBJ2-7; clone_size: many; d_call: -; cdr3_length: 13
cdr3_aa: CASSSLGTSGRASGEQYF; cdr3_nt: TGTGCCAGCAGCTCGCTCGGGACTAGCGGGAGGGCCTCGGGTGAGCAGTACTTC; v_call: TRBV7-2; j_call: TRBJ2-7; clone_size: many; d_call: TRBD2; cdr3_length: 18
cdr3_aa: CATSSDRTNTGELFF; cdr3_nt: TGTGCCACCAGCTCAGACAGAACGAACACCGGGGAGCTGTTTTTT; v_call: TRBV24-1; j_call: TRBJ2-2; clone_size: many; d_call: -; cdr3_length: 15
cdr3_aa: CASRTRDGSNQPQHF; cdr3_nt: TGTGCCAGTAGAACCCGGGACGGGAGCAATCAGCCCCAGCATTTT; v_call: TRBV19; j_call: TRBJ1-5; clone_size: -; d_call: -; cdr3_length: 15
cdr3_aa: CASSPDSNEQYF; cdr3_nt: TGTGCCAGCTCACCGGACAGCAACGAGCAGTACTTC; v_call: TRBV18; j_call: TRBJ2-7; clone_size: many; d_call: -; cdr3_length: 12
cdr3_aa: CASMYDRGLRETQYF; cdr3_nt: TGTGCCAGCATGTATGACAGGGGGCTGAGGGAGACCCAGTACTTC; v_call: TRBV6-2/TRBV6-3; j_call: TRBJ2-5; clone_size: -; d_call: TRBD1; cdr3_length: 15
cdr3_aa: CASSLGTGMAFF; cdr3_nt: TGTGCCAGCAGCTTAGGGACAGGGATGGCTTTCTTT; v_call: TRBV7-9; j_call: TRBJ1-1; clone_size: many; d_call: TRBD1; cdr3_length: 12
cdr3_aa: CATSRDPYLTRAKNIQYF; cdr3_nt: TGTGCCACCAGCAGAGACCCGTACCTTACAAGAGCCAAAAACATTCAGTACTTC; v_call: TRBV15; j_call: TRBJ2-4; clone_size: many; d_call: -; cdr3_length: 18
cdr3_aa: CASSTNSNQPQHF; cdr3_nt: TGTGCCAGCAGCACCAATAGCAATCAGCCCCAGCATTTT; v_call: TRBV6-5; j_call: TRBJ1-5; clone_size: many; d_call: -; cdr3_length: 13
cdr3_aa: CASSHGELFF; cdr3_nt: TGTGCCAGCAGCCACGGGGAGCTGTTTTTT; v_call: TRBV7-8; j_call: TRBJ2-2; clone_size: many; d_call: -; cdr3_length: 10
cdr3_aa: CASSSGTGQETQYF; cdr3_nt: TGTGCCAGCAGCTCCGGGACAGGGCAAGAGACCCAGTACTTC; v_call: TRBV5-4; j_call: TRBJ2-5; clone_size: many; d_call: TRBD1; cdr3_length: 14
cdr3_aa: CASSILVGEGYTF; cdr3_nt: TGTGCCAGTAGTATACTGGTGGGAGAGGGCTACACCTTC; v_call: TRBV19; j_call: TRBJ1-2; clone_size: many; d_call: -; cdr3_length: 13
cdr3_aa: CSASSTGGRQPQHF; cdr3_nt: TGCAGTGCCTCCTCTACAGGGGGCAGGCAGCCCCAGCATTTT; v_call: TRBV20-1; j_call: TRBJ1-5; clone_size: few; d_call: TRBD1; cdr3_length: 14
cdr3_aa: CASTLLAGVAGVEQFF; cdr3_nt: TGTGCCAGCACCTTACTAGCGGGGGTAGCCGGGGTTGAGCAGTTCTTC; v_call: TRBV6-2/TRBV6-3; j_call: TRBJ2-1; clone_size: many; d_call: TRBD2; cdr3_length: 16
cdr3_aa: CASSRPGPITGELFF; cdr3_nt: TGTGCCAGCAGTCGGCCGGGACCGATAACCGGGGAGCTGTTTTTT; v_call: TRBV12-3/TRBV12-4; j_call: TRBJ2-2; clone_size: many; d_call: -; cdr3_length: 15
cdr3_aa: CASSSRGAGEYEQYF; cdr3_nt: TGTGCCAGCAGTTCTCGGGGGGCAGGGGAGTACGAGCAGTACTTC; v_call: TRBV28; j_call: TRBJ2-7; clone_size: many; d_call: -; cdr3_length: 15
cdr3_aa: CASSHLSALINTGELFF; cdr3_nt: TGTGCCAGCAGTCACCTTTCAGCCTTAATCAACACCGGGGAGCTGTTTTTT; v_call: TRBV6-4; j_call: TRBJ2-2; clone_size: many; d_call: -; cdr3_length: 17
cdr3_aa: CASSPARRLNTGELFF; cdr3_nt: TGTGCCAGCAGCCCGGCGAGACGGTTGAACACCGGGGAGCTGTTTTTT; v_call: TRBV12-3/TRBV12-4; j_call: TRBJ2-2; clone_size: many; d_call: -; cdr3_length: 16
cdr3_aa: CASESDGPYEQFF; cdr3_nt: TGCGCCAGTGAATCGGACGGTCCCTACGAGCAGTTCTTC; v_call: TRBV5-1; j_call: TRBJ2-1; clone_size: -; d_call: -; cdr3_length: 13
cdr3_aa: CASSSWLRYEQYF; cdr3_nt: TGTGCCAGCAGCTCATGGCTGAGATACGAGCAGTACTTC; v_call: TRBV7-2; j_call: TRBJ2-7; clone_size: -; d_call: -; cdr3_length: 13
cdr3_aa: CASSQSTGAFYEQYF; cdr3_nt: TGTGCCAGCAGCCAATCTACGGGGGCTTTCTACGAGCAGTACTTC; v_call: TRBV7-8; j_call: TRBJ2-7; clone_size: many; d_call: -; cdr3_length: 15
cdr3_aa: CASSPTGRHYEQYF; cdr3_nt: TGTGCCAGCAGTCCAACCGGGAGACACTACGAGCAGTACTTC; v_call: TRBV6-2/TRBV6-3; j_call: TRBJ2-7; clone_size: many; d_call: -; cdr3_length: 14
cdr3_aa: CASSLRGMRDSPLHF; cdr3_nt: TGTGCCAGCAGTTTACGGGGGATGCGTGATTCACCCCTCCACTTT; v_call: TRBV12-3/TRBV12-4; j_call: TRBJ1-6; clone_size: many; d_call: -; cdr3_length: 15
cdr3_aa: CASIPPQGIYEQYF; cdr3_nt: TGTGCCAGCATTCCTCCCCAGGGGATATACGAGCAGTACTTC; v_call: TRBV27; j_call: TRBJ2-7; clone_size: many; d_call: -; cdr3_length: 14
cdr3_aa: CAISPPGLAGVEQYF; cdr3_nt: TGTGCCATCAGCCCCCCGGGACTAGCGGGAGTCGAGCAGTACTTC; v_call: TRBV10-3; j_call: TRBJ2-7; clone_size: many; d_call: TRBD2; cdr3_length: 15
cdr3_aa: CATSRGERGFGNTIYF; cdr3_nt: TGTGCCACCAGCAGGGGGGAACGGGGGTTCGGAAACACCATATATTTT; v_call: TRBV15; j_call: TRBJ1-3; clone_size: many; d_call: -; cdr3_length: 16
cdr3_aa: CASGGQGARSEAFF; cdr3_nt: TGTGCCAGCGGAGGACAGGGGGCGCGGAGTGAAGCTTTCTTT; v_call: TRBV11-2; j_call: TRBJ1-1; clone_size: many; d_call: TRBD1; cdr3_length: 14
cdr3_aa: CASSQPRTGPPYEQYF; cdr3_nt: TGCGCCAGCAGCCAGCCCCGGACAGGGCCGCCCTACGAGCAGTACTTC; v_call: TRBV4-1; j_call: TRBJ2-7; clone_size: many; d_call: TRBD1; cdr3_length: 16
cdr3_aa: CSVVLSAGSSYEQYF; cdr3_nt: TGCAGCGTTGTCCTTTCAGCGGGTAGCTCCTACGAGCAGTACTTC; v_call: TRBV29-1; j_call: TRBJ2-7; clone_size: many; d_call: -; cdr3_length: 15
cdr3_aa: CASSQFPSTGELFF; cdr3_nt: TGTGCCAGCAGCCAATTTCCCAGCACCGGGGAGCTGTTTTTT; v_call: TRBV3-1; j_call: TRBJ2-2; clone_size: -; d_call: -; cdr3_length: 14
cdr3_aa: CSARGGHQETQYF; cdr3_nt: TGCAGTGCTAGAGGGGGTCACCAAGAGACCCAGTACTTC; v_call: TRBV20-1; j_call: TRBJ2-5; clone_size: many; d_call: -; cdr3_length: 13
cdr3_aa: CASSKEGQGVGTYEQYF; cdr3_nt: TGTGCCAGCAGTAAAGAAGGACAGGGTGTGGGAACGTACGAGCAGTACTTC; v_call: TRBV6-1; j_call: TRBJ2-7; clone_size: -; d_call: TRBD1; cdr3_length: 17
cdr3_aa: CASSYSETQYF; cdr3_nt: TGTGCCAGCAGTTACTCGGAGACCCAGTACTTC; v_call: TRBV6-2/TRBV6-3; j_call: TRBJ2-5; clone_size: many; d_call: -; cdr3_length: 11
cdr3_aa: CAIRHRDSTEAFF; cdr3_nt: TGTGCCATCAGACACCGGGACAGCACTGAAGCTTTCTTT; v_call: TRBV10-3; j_call: TRBJ1-1; clone_size: many; d_call: TRBD1; cdr3_length: 13
cdr3_aa: CASSSAAGGWETQYF; cdr3_nt: TGTGCCAGCAGTTCGGCCGCAGGGGGTTGGGAGACCCAGTACTTC; v_call: TRBV27; j_call: TRBJ2-5; clone_size: many; d_call: TRBD1; cdr3_length: 15
cdr3_aa: CASSDPPGVGETQYF; cdr3_nt: TGTGCCAGCAGTGACCCCCCGGGTGTCGGGGAGACCCAGTACTTC; v_call: TRBV10-3; j_call: TRBJ2-5; clone_size: -; d_call: -; cdr3_length: 15
cdr3_aa: CASRRGLVDYEQYF; cdr3_nt: TGTGCCAGCAGGAGGGGACTGGTGGACTACGAGCAGTACTTC; v_call: TRBV6-1; j_call: TRBJ2-7; clone_size: -; d_call: -; cdr3_length: 14
cdr3_aa: CASSQSETQYF; cdr3_nt: TGTGCCAGCAGCCAATCGGAGACCCAGTACTTC; v_call: TRBV11-2; j_call: TRBJ2-5; clone_size: many; d_call: -; cdr3_length: 11
cdr3_aa: CASSYSILAASYEQYF; cdr3_nt: TGTGCCAGCAGTTACTCGATCCTAGCGGCTTCCTACGAGCAGTACTTC; v_call: TRBV6-5; j_call: TRBJ2-7; clone_size: many; d_call: TRBD2; cdr3_length: 16
cdr3_aa: CASSVRKSGNTGELFF; cdr3_nt: TGTGCCAGCAGCGTACGGAAGTCGGGGAACACCGGGGAGCTGTTTTTT; v_call: TRBV9; j_call: TRBJ2-2; clone_size: many; d_call: -; cdr3_length: 16